Each of the 12 T cell receptor beta chains below was sequenced from the same sample in a study of T cell responses to AZD1222 COVID-19 vaccine. Clones were read by immunoSEQ multiplex PCR, and TCRdb kept only the in-frame ones, dropping some. Among about 95,000 clones listed, 85% to 90% were seen once. Sequences were derived from peripheral blood, sampled on day 0 of AZD1222 vaccination. The receptors derive from an adult in good health.

The chain recombines TRBV18 with TRBJ1-1; D is uncertain. Germline CDR1 reads KGHSH; CDR2 reads LQKENI. With 1 base removed from V and 8 bases from J, the gap between germline ends came to 8 bases. This CDR3 comprises 12 residues. The CDR3 bases are TGTGCCAGCTCACCACAGAGCGGAGAAGCTTTCTTT. Translated: CASSPQSGEAFF.

The chain has TRBV11-2 and TRBJ2-1, with a weak D call TRBD2 (5 bases). The germline gives CDR1 SGHAT, CDR2 FQNNGV. Between the trimmed V and J ends, which lost 0 bases and 7 bases, there was a span of 10 bases. This CDR3 is 14 amino acids long. The CDR3 coding sequence is TGTGCCAGCAGCTTAGAGGTCCGGGGAAATGAGCAGTTCTTC. It yields the protein CASSLEVRGNEQFF.

As to this clone: The junction departs from germline at one end; a sequencing error may be responsible. The chain employs TRBV6-4 and TRBJ2-5, with TRBD2 matching over 11 bases. The germline CDR1 and CDR2 sequences are MRHNA and SNTAGT. The CDR3 is 19 amino acids. In DNA, the CDR3 is TGTGCCAGCAGCGACTTACTAGCGGGGGCAAAAGATAACCAAGAGACCCAGTACTTC. The encoded protein is CASSDLLAGAKDNQETQYF.

V is TRBV5-1 and J is TRBJ2-1, with 8 positions matching TRBD2. Germline CDR1 reads SGHRS; CDR2 reads YFSETQ. With V trimmed by 7 bases and J by 6 bases, 9 bases remained unmatched. The length of the CDR3 is 14 residues. The CDR3 region has the DNA TGCGCCAGCTCTACAGGACTAGCCGGCAATGAGCAGTTCTTC. This gives the protein CASSTGLAGNEQFF. The full variable domain, in which reference TRBV5-1 and TRBJ2-1 provide the parts outside the CDR3, is KAGVTQTPRYLIKTRGQQVTLSCSPISGHRSVSWYQQTPGQGLQFLFEYFSETQRNKGNFPGRFSGRQFSNSRSEMNVSTLELGDSALYLCASSTGLAGNEQFFGPGTRLTVL.

This clone has more than one count but fewer than ten. The chain carries TRBV6-1 and TRBJ2-1; 11 bases map to TRBD2. The junction had 4 bases not matched to a gene; V was cut back by 2 bases and J by 7 bases. This CDR3 has 15 amino acids. The germline V gene has CDR1 MNHNS and CDR2 SASEGT. The CDR3 coding sequence is TGTGCCAGCAGTGAACTAGCGGGGGGCACAAATGAGCAGTTCTTC. As protein: CASSELAGGTNEQFF.

V is TRBV5-1 and J is TRBJ2-1, with 11 bases that match TRBD2. V was pared by 4 bases and J by 3 bases, with 6 bases of the junction left unmatched. CDR1 and CDR2 from the germline V gene are SGHRS and YFSETQ. CDR3 length equals 16 residues. In nucleotides, the CDR3 is TGCGCCAGCAGCGTTATGACTAGCGGGGTCTACAATGAGCAGTTCTTC. It codes for CASSVMTSGVYNEQFF. Filled out from reference TRBV5-1 and TRBJ2-1, the complete variable domain reads KAGVTQTPRYLIKTRGQQVTLSCSPISGHRSVSWYQQTPGQGLQFLFEYFSETQRNKGNFPGRFSGRQFSNSRSEMNVSTLELGDSALYLCASSVMTSGVYNEQFFGPGTRLTVL.

The chain employs TRBV19 and TRBJ1-2; tentative D call: TRBD1 (6 bases). Looked up from germline, CDR1 is LNHDA and CDR2 is SQIVND (reference sequence). Trimming took 5 bases from V and 8 from J, leaving 15 bases between them. The CDR3 length is 13 residues. CDR3 bases: TGTGCCAGTAGTCCGGACAGTCGTTTGGGCTACACCTTC. It is translated as CASSPDSRLGYTF.

The chain couples TRBV28 to TRBJ1-5, with 7 bases matching TRBD1. CDR3 length: 17 residues. V was clipped by 6 bases and J by 0 bases; unmatched bases: 11. Germline V gene sequence: CDR1 MDHEN, CDR2 SYDVKM. The CDR3 protein is CASRRDRNYYSNQPQHF. CDR3 coding DNA: TGTGCCAGCAGACGGGACAGAAACTACTATAGCAATCAGCCCCAGCATTTT. Using reference TRBV28 and TRBJ1-5 for the parts outside the CDR3, the full variable domain is DVKVTQSSRYLVKRTGEKVFLECVQDMDHENMFWYRQDPGLGLRLIYFSYDVKMKEKGDIPEGYSVSREKKERFSLILESASTNQTSMYLCASRRDRNYYSNQPQHFGDGTRLSIL.

The chain couples TRBV30 to TRBJ1-2, with a weak D call TRBD1 (5 bases). The CDR3 has 13 residues. The V gene lost 5 bases and the J gene lost 2 bases, with 12 bases spanning the gap. In germline, CDR1 is GTSNPN, CDR2 SVGIG (reference sequence). The CDR3 here is CAWGNRDNYGYTF. The CDR3 DNA reads TGTGCCTGGGGTAATAGGGACAACTATGGCTACACCTTC.

This chain uses TRBV27 with TRBJ1-5, with a tentative D call TRBD1 (6 bases). From germline, CDR1 is MNHEY and CDR2 SMNVEV (reference sequence). V was pared by 8 bases and J by 9 bases, with 23 bases between. The CDR3 sequence is 15 residues long. The CDR3 protein is CASRPVQGGGSPQHF. CDR3 nucleotides: TGTGCCAGCCGCCCCGTACAGGGTGGGGGTTCGCCCCAGCATTTT.

CDR3 coding DNA: TGTGCCAGTAGTATTCAGACGGGAATTAATTCACCCCTCCACTTT. Encoded protein: CASSIQTGINSPLHF. This sequence joins TRBV19 and TRBJ1-6; D remains unclear. Germline CDR1 LNHDA, CDR2 SQIVND (reference sequence). Trimming left V 3 bases short and J 6 bases short, with 12 bases between. This CDR3 spans 15 amino acids.

As DNA, the CDR3 is TGTGCCAGCAGCTGGTCGGGACAGGGGTTGGGCTCACCCCTCCACTTT. Encoded protein: CASSWSGQGLGSPLHF. The V call is TRBV7-2, the J call TRBJ1-6, with TRBD1 matching over 10 bases. Germline-derived CDR1 and CDR2 are SGHTA and FQGNSA. The junction had 10 bases not matched to a gene; V was cut back by 4 bases and J by 10 bases. This CDR3 spans 16 amino acids.